Reported below is one TCR beta chain. The sample is drawn from a study of T cell responses to AZD1222 COVID-19 vaccine. Only in-frame clones appear in the TCRdb table, and some are missing; sequencing was by immunoSEQ multiplex PCR. Of about 120,000 clones listed, 80% to 90% are singletons. The ends were cut back, 7 bases at V and 7 bases at J, with 10 bases in the middle. The CDR3 is 12 amino acids. This rearrangement joins TRBV12-3 or TRBV12-4 to TRBJ2-2; D not resolved. The sequenced sample was peripheral blood, obtained on day 0 of AZD1222 vaccination. The clonotype was recovered from an adult in good health. In DNA, the CDR3 is TGTGCCAGCACGGGTGTGGGCGGGGAGCTGTTTTTT. The encoded protein is CASTGVGGELFF.